The 11 T cell receptor beta chains reported below all come from one sample, sequenced in a study of blood T cell dynamics during melanoma immunotherapy. Produced via immunoSEQ multiplex PCR; TCRdb's table is partial and in-frame only. The data contain roughly 16,000 clones, approximately 91% of them singletons. Documented time point: pre-treatment baseline. The sample in question was blood, obtained from a patient treated with checkpoint blockade. These receptors originate from a human donor with melanoma.

V usage is TRBV9 and J usage is TRBJ2-7; maybe TRBD2 (5 bases). The ends were cut back, 1 base at V and 6 bases at J, with 14 bases in the middle. The germline gives CDR1 SGDLS, CDR2 YYNGEE. This CDR3 contains 14 residues. The CDR3 sequence: CASSVFGGRGEQYF. The CDR3 DNA follows: TGTGCCAGCAGCGTATTCGGAGGCCGTGGCGAGCAGTACTTC.

This chain links TRBV4-1 with TRBJ1-2; no definite D call. V gave up 4 bases and J gave up 6 bases, with 12 bases separating them. This CDR3 comprises 13 residues. CDR1 and CDR2 (germline): MGHRA, YSYEKL. The CDR3 nucleotides are TGCGCCAGCAGCCCTACAGAGACCCATGGCTACACCTTC. It yields the protein CASSPTETHGYTF.

J is TRBJ2-5 and V is TRBV6-5; the match to TRBD2 covers 12 bases. CDR1 and CDR2 (germline): MNHEY, SVGAGI. The V and J ends lost 0 bases and 6 bases, in that order; junction bases with no gene match: 5. This CDR3 comprises 16 residues. The CDR3 DNA is TGTGCCAGCAGTTACTCGACTAGCGGGGGCGTAAAGACCCAGTACTTC. It yields the protein CASSYSTSGGVKTQYF.

This clone has only one observation. The CDR3 here is CASSLYGLSPGELFF. CDR3 coding DNA: TGTGCCAGCAGCTTGTATGGACTCTCGCCCGGGGAGCTGTTTTTT. The chain combines TRBV13 with TRBJ2-2, with a tentative D call TRBD2 (5 bases). This CDR3 region has 15 residues. CDR1 PRHDT and CDR2 FYEKMQ come from the germline V gene (reference sequence). The V and J ends lost 3 bases and 6 bases respectively, with 14 bases between them. The whole variable domain, filled in from reference TRBV13 and TRBJ2-2, reads AAGVIQSPRHLIKEKRETATLKCYPIPRHDTVYWYQQGPGQDPQFLISFYEKMQSDKGSIPDRFSAQQFSDYHSELNMSSLELGDSALYFCASSLYGLSPGELFFGEGSRLTVL.

The rearrangement joins TRBV12-5 to TRBJ2-4, with 7 bases fitting TRBD1. V was clipped by 4 bases and J by 5 bases; unmatched bases: 5. This CDR3 is built from 14 residues. The germline CDR1 and CDR2 sequences are LGHNT and FRNRAP. Here the CDR3 DNA reads TGTGCTAGTGGTTCGGACAGGCCACAAAACATTCAGTACTTC. It is translated as CASGSDRPQNIQYF.

The V call is TRBV5-1, the J call TRBJ1-2, with 10 bases matching TRBD1. Germline V CDR1 and CDR2: SGHRS, YFSETQ. V shed 4 bases, J shed 2 bases, and the junction held 2 bases outside the gene matches. The CDR3 sequence is 14 residues long. Here the CDR3 reads CASSTGQGNYGYTF. The CDR3 DNA reads TGCGCCAGCAGCACGGGACAGGGGAACTATGGCTACACCTTC.

The rearrangement uses TRBV27 and TRBJ1-1; D ambiguous. The CDR3 has 11 amino acids. Looked up from germline, CDR1 is MNHEY and CDR2 is SMNVEV (reference sequence). Trimming removed 2 bases from V and 6 bases from J, with 4 bases in between. In DNA form, the CDR3 reads TGTGCCAGCAGTTTAGGCGCTGAAGCTTTCTTT. Amino acids: CASSLGAEAFF.

The genes are TRBV12-5 and TRBJ1-1, with a tentative D call TRBD1 (5 bases). The germline V and J ends were trimmed by 1 base and 3 bases, with 15 bases remaining between them. The CDR3 is 16 amino acids. Germline V gene sequence: CDR1 LGHNT, CDR2 FRNRAP. The CDR3 here is CASGLAGTQRHTEAFF. CDR3 in DNA: TGTGCTAGTGGTTTGGCCGGGACCCAACGGCACACTGAAGCTTTCTTT.

The chain recombines TRBV10-3 with TRBJ2-1, with D tentatively TRBD1 or TRBD2 (6 bases each). Germline V gene data show CDR1 as ENHRY and CDR2 as SYGVKD. The CDR3 contains 16 residues. The V end lost 3 bases, the J end lost 4 bases, and 16 bases lay between the germline ends. CDR3 nucleotides: TGTGCCATCAGTGACCCCGGAGGGGGTGGATACAATGAGCAGTTCTTC. This encodes CAISDPGGGGYNEQFF.

V is TRBV28 and J is TRBJ1-2, with 7 bases lining up with TRBD1. Trimming removed 5 bases from V and 2 bases from J; junction bases left unmatched: 5. This CDR3 spans 14 amino acids. Germline loops: CDR1 MDHEN, CDR2 SYDVKM. The CDR3 loop reads CASSNRGLNYGYTF. CDR3 bases: TGTGCCAGCAGTAACAGGGGATTAAACTATGGCTACACCTTC.

J is TRBJ1-1 and V is TRBV5-1; D is unresolved. This CDR3 region has 16 residues. V lost 0 bases and J lost 1, with 13 bases in between. Germline V gene lookup returns CDR1 SGHRS and CDR2 YFSETQ. The CDR3 is CASSLGQSLGNTEAFF. The CDR3 bases are TGCGCCAGCAGCTTGGGCCAGAGCCTCGGGAACACTGAAGCTTTCTTT.